This is a list of T cell receptor beta chains from one sample in a study of beta chain features in type 1 diabetes. Clones were sequenced by immunoSEQ multiplex PCR, and TCRdb holds only the in-frame ones, with some missing. This sample carries some 330,000 clones, around an eighth of them seen once, and the ten largest clones take around 0.01%. Source material: naive CD4+ T cells from blood. These receptors were obtained from a woman younger than 30 with type 1 diabetes. Each CDR3 is given with its conserved first and last residue. The D gene is left open where the match is weak. The size of a clone is reported for some rows only, either as once, few or many, or as a class for expanded clones.

j_call | d_call | clone_size | v_call | cdr3_nt | cdr3_aa
TRBJ2-1 | NA | once | TRBV28 | TGTGCCAGCACCCCTGCCAGCTCCTACAATGAGCAGTTCTTC | CASTPASSYNEQFF
TRBJ1-2 | NA | few | TRBV9 | TGTGCCAGCAGCGTGGGTCAAGTTGAGGCCTATGGCTACACCTTC | CASSVGQVEAYGYTF
TRBJ2-7 | NA | NA | TRBV15 | TGTGCCACCAGCAGAGACGGGGGTGCCTCCTACGAGCAGTACTTC | CATSRDGGASYEQYF
TRBJ1-3 | NA | few | TRBV7-9 | TGTGCCAGCACCTCTGGAGGACTCTCTGGAAACACCATATATTTT | CASTSGGLSGNTIYF
TRBJ1-5 | NA | NA | TRBV15 | TGTGCCACCAGCAAGCACCGGGAATGGCAGCCCCAGCATTTT | CATSKHREWQPQHF
TRBJ2-5 | TRBD2 | NA | TRBV10-2 | TGCGCCAGCGGACCTAGCGGGGGCCAAGAGACCCAGTACTTC | CASGPSGGQETQYF
TRBJ2-3 | NA | few | TRBV2 | TGTGCCACAACCGCGGGCCTTAGCACAGATACGCAGTATTTT | CATTAGLSTDTQYF
TRBJ2-1 | TRBD2 | few | TRBV11-1 | TGTGCCAGCAGCTTGCTAGCGGGACGATACAATGAGCAGTTCTTC | CASSLLAGRYNEQFF
TRBJ2-1 | TRBD2 | few | TRBV10-3 | TGTGCCACCGGGACTAGCGGGCCGGTACTCTACAATGAGCAGTTCTTC | CATGTSGPVLYNEQFF
TRBJ2-7 | NA | NA | TRBV2 | TGTGCCACCGCCCGAAACGGCTACGAGCAGTACTTC | CATARNGYEQYF
TRBJ2-2 | NA | NA | TRBV12-5 | TGTGCTAGCGACACAGGGATGGGCACCGGGGAGCTGTTTTTT | CASDTGMGTGELFF
TRBJ2-7 | NA | NA | TRBV2 | TGTGCCAGCAGCAGAATAGGGGTCGGGTACGAGCAGTACTTC | CASSRIGVGYEQYF
TRBJ2-3 | TRBD1 | few | TRBV19 | TGTGCCAGTAGTTTGGGACAGGGGGCAGATACGCAGTATTTT | CASSLGQGADTQYF
TRBJ2-2 | NA | few | TRBV4-3 | TGCGCCAGCAGCCAAGCTCCAGGGGCGGTCACCGGGGAGCTGTTTTTT | CASSQAPGAVTGELFF